This entry lists 20 T cell receptor beta chains sequenced from one sample in a study of T-cell reconstitution after alpha-beta-depleted transplantation in children. Unique molecular identifiers were incorporated when the TCRbeta library was constructed. One entry per CDR3 protein, called by TCRdb with MiXCR from the PCR reads. Here the sample spans around 370,000 distinct CDR3 sequences, about 9.4% being singletons. Source: PBMCs from the stem cell graft donor, taken from the stem cell graft. The receptor source for this set is a human donor who donated a stem cell graft to a child with acute lymphoblastic leukemia.

The gene calls are TRBV11-2 and TRBJ2-2; 7 bases are a match to TRBD2. The V gene's germline CDR1 is SGHAT and CDR2 FQNNGV. This CDR3 has 18 residues. The junction had 14 bases not matched to a gene; V was cut back by 1 base and J by 6 bases. The DNA of the CDR3 is TGTGCCAGCAGCTTAGTTCATGTGGGAGGGCCGTTTCCCGGGGAGCTGTTTTTT. It translates to CASSLVHVGGPFPGELFF.

There are many counts of this clonotype. V usage is TRBV7-9 and J usage is TRBJ2-2; D is perhaps TRBD2 (6 bases). Germline CDR1 and CDR2: SEHNR and FQNEAQ (reference sequence). V was pared by 1 base and J by 0 bases, with 12 bases between. The CDR3 totals 17 residues. CDR3 coding DNA: TGTGCCAGCAGCTTAGTAACGGGAGTATCGAACACCGGGGAGCTGTTTTTT. Translated: CASSLVTGVSNTGELFF.

This clonotype has just a few counts. CDR3 in amino acids: CASSPSGPGWSREQYF. In nucleotides, the CDR3 is TGCGCCAGCAGCCCATCCGGACCCGGTTGGAGTCGAGAGCAGTACTTC. This rearrangement joins TRBV4-1 to TRBJ2-7; D ambiguous. V was cut by 4 bases and J by 7 bases, with 23 bases left in between. The CDR3 covers 16 residues. The germline V gene encodes CDR1 MGHRA and CDR2 YSYEKL.

The rearrangement uses TRBV5-1 and TRBJ2-1; 10 bases agree with TRBD1. The CDR3 is 16 amino acids. CDR1 is SGHRS, CDR2 YFSETQ, per germline. J was trimmed by 6 bases and V by 0 bases; bases with no gene match: 6. The CDR3 spells CASSLVGTGDSNEQFF. CDR3 sequence (DNA): TGCGCCAGCAGCTTGGTTGGGACAGGGGATTCCAATGAGCAGTTCTTC. The complete variable domain, with remaining parts taken from reference TRBV5-1 and TRBJ2-1, reads KAGVTQTPRYLIKTRGQQVTLSCSPISGHRSVSWYQQTPGQGLQFLFEYFSETQRNKGNFPGRFSGRQFSNSRSEMNVSTLELGDSALYLCASSLVGTGDSNEQFFGPGTRLTVL.

The J gene is TRBJ1-1, the V gene TRBV7-9; 7 nucleotides line up with TRBD1. Per the germline V gene, CDR1 is SEHNR and CDR2 is FQNEAQ (reference sequence). The trim removed 2 bases at V and 1 base at J, leaving 4 bases unmatched. The CDR3 loop spans 15 amino acids. CDR3 loop: CASSLSHRGNTEAFF. CDR3 DNA sequence: TGTGCCAGCAGCTTAAGTCACAGGGGGAACACTGAAGCTTTCTTT.

V is TRBV20-1 and J is TRBJ2-3; D uncertain. Trimming removed 0 bases at V and 4 bases at J, with 14 bases between. The germline V gene encodes CDR1 DFQATT and CDR2 SNEGSKA (reference sequence). The CDR3 totals 15 residues. Written as DNA, the CDR3 is TGCAGTGCTAGAGATTTATCGAGTGTGGCAGATACGCAGTATTTT. Its protein product is CSARDLSSVADTQYF.

The J gene is TRBJ2-1, the V gene TRBV5-1; 12 bases are shared with TRBD2. Germline CDR1 is SGHRS and CDR2 is YFSETQ. The ends lost 4 bases at V and 8 bases at J; junction bases unmatched: 10. The CDR3 runs 16 residues. The DNA of the CDR3 is TGCGCCAGCAGCCCCGGACTAGCGGGAAATCCGGATGAGCAGTTCTTC. It encodes CASSPGLAGNPDEQFF.

This clonotype was detected only a few times. The rearrangement joins TRBV4-3 to TRBJ2-3, with a weak D call TRBD1 (5 bases). The germline gives CDR1 LGHNA, CDR2 YSLEER. V was pared by 4 bases and J by 0 bases, with 11 bases between. This CDR3 contains 15 residues. CDR3 sequence reads: CASSRQGESTDTQYF. CDR3 nucleotides: TGCGCCAGCAGCCGCCAGGGTGAGAGCACAGATACGCAGTATTTT.

This clonotype was seen a few times. The chain recombines TRBV11-2 with TRBJ2-1; the match to TRBD1 covers 7 bases. The CDR3 is 13 residues long. The V gene end was trimmed by 2 bases and the J gene end by 7 bases; junction bases not matched to a gene: 2. Germline-derived CDR1 and CDR2 are SGHAT and FQNNGV. As DNA, the CDR3 is TGTGCCAGCAGCTTATTCAGGGGGAATGAGCAGTTCTTC. Amino acid sequence: CASSLFRGNEQFF.

Many counts were recorded for this clonotype. One end of the junction is discordant with germline, which a read error may explain. This chain links TRBV12-3 or TRBV12-4 with TRBJ2-2, with D uncertain. The CDR3 is made up of 12 amino acids. The CDR3 bases are TGTGCCAGCAGCTTAGGCACCGGGGAGCTGTTTTTT. Its protein product is CASSLGTGELFF.

The chain links TRBV27 to TRBJ1-5; perhaps TRBD1 as D (5 bases). There are 14 residues in the CDR3. V shed 3 bases and J shed 4 bases, with 10 bases lying between them. Germline-derived CDR1 and CDR2 are MNHEY and SMNVEV (reference sequence). The CDR3 DNA reads as TGTGCCAGCAGTTTCCGGGGGTTTAATCAGCCCCAGCATTTT. Protein product: CASSFRGFNQPQHF.

This clonotype was observed a handful of times. The chain uses TRBV5-1 and TRBJ1-5, with no clear D. Trimming took 5 bases from V and 10 from J, leaving 19 bases between them. Germline loops: CDR1 SGHRS, CDR2 YFSETQ. This CDR3 region has 14 residues. CDR3 protein: CASRGDAPLSPQHF. The CDR3 DNA reads as TGCGCCAGCAGAGGAGACGCCCCCCTGAGCCCCCAGCATTTT.

This clonotype was seen more than once but under ten times. V usage is TRBV28 and J usage is TRBJ2-1; 14 nucleotides match TRBD2. V trimming: 4 bases; J trimming: 8 bases; junction bases outside the gene matches: 10. Germline V gene lookup returns CDR1 MDHEN and CDR2 SYDVKM. The CDR3 loop spans 17 amino acids. CDR3 DNA: TGTGCCAGCAGTTCCGGCCCGGGACTAGCGGGAGTCTATGAGCAGTTCTTC. Protein: CASSSGPGLAGVYEQFF.

This clonotype has just a few counts. This rearrangement joins TRBV12-3 or TRBV12-4 to TRBJ2-1, with TRBD2 matching 8 bases. CDR3 size: 16 residues. The CDR3 coding sequence is TGTGCAAGTAGGGGGACTAGATATAGCTCCTACAATGAGCAGTTCTTC. Translating it yields CASRGTRYSSYNEQFF.

CDR3: CASRKGLVGIGGTDTQYF. The CDR3 DNA is TGTGCCAGCAGAAAGGGACTAGTCGGGATAGGTGGTACAGATACGCAGTATTTT. This chain joins TRBV7-3 and TRBJ2-3; 8 nucleotides match TRBD2. Germline CDR1 reads SGHTA; CDR2 reads FQGTGA. Losses at the gene ends were 6 bases for V and 3 bases for J; bases not matched to a gene: 17. This CDR3 region has 18 residues.

The V call is TRBV7-6, the J call TRBJ2-6; a weak D match, TRBD1 (6 bases). Germline CDR1 reads SGHVS; CDR2 reads FNYEAQ. V lost 4 bases to trimming and J lost 0 bases, with 16 bases between them. The CDR3 totals 18 residues. As DNA, the CDR3 is TGTGCCAGCAGCTCCCAGGGGTATTATAGCTCTGGGGCCAACGTCCTGACTTTC. It yields the protein CASSSQGYYSSGANVLTF.

The chain joins TRBV5-1 to TRBJ2-3; weak D call: TRBD2 (6 bases). Trimming stripped 6 bases from V and 3 bases from J, with 17 bases between. The CDR3 is made up of 15 amino acids. Germline V CDR1 and CDR2: SGHRS, YFSETQ. Written as DNA, the CDR3 is TGCGCCAGCACTGGAGGGTCGGGTAATACAGATACGCAGTATTTT. Translation gives CASTGGSGNTDTQYF.

This clonotype has a handful of counts. The CDR3 loop is CASSVAGGQETQYF. In DNA form, the CDR3 reads TGTGCCAGCAGTGTAGCGGGAGGTCAAGAGACCCAGTACTTC. This rearrangement joins TRBV7-9 to TRBJ2-5; TRBD2 aligns across 10 bases. CDR3 length: 14 amino acids. The germline V gene has CDR1 SEHNR and CDR2 FQNEAQ (reference sequence). Unmatched junction bases numbered 3, after V lost 6 bases and J lost 2 bases. The entire variable domain, with the rest obtained from reference TRBV7-9 and TRBJ2-5, is as follows: DTGVSQNPRHKITKRGQNVTFRCDPISEHNRLYWYRQTLGQGPEFLTYFQNEAQLEKSRLLSDRFSAERPKGSFSTLEIQRTEQGDSAMYLCASSVAGGQETQYFGPGTRLLVL.

Only a few counts were recorded for this clonotype. The chain joins TRBV28 to TRBJ1-2; D is ambiguous. The CDR3 runs to 13 residues. The ends were cut back, 7 bases at V and 0 bases at J, with 9 bases in the middle. Germline CDR1 reads MDHEN; CDR2 reads SYDVKM. In nucleotides, the CDR3 is TGTGCCAGCACCGCAGGCACTAACTATGGCTACACCTTC. Protein: CASTAGTNYGYTF.

This clonotype came up a few times. The gene calls are TRBV20-1 and TRBJ1-2; TRBD1 aligns across 8 bases. From germline, CDR1 is DFQATT and CDR2 SNEGSKA (reference sequence). CDR3 size: 15 residues. Germline trimming cut 6 bases from V and 4 bases from J; bases unmatched to any gene: 13. The CDR3 spells CSADQGARDPYGYTF. Written as DNA, the CDR3 is TGCAGTGCAGATCAGGGGGCGCGAGATCCCTATGGCTACACCTTC.